One sample yielded the 2 T cell receptor beta chains listed below, sequenced in a study of memory CD8 T cells in hepatitis C reinfection. The time point was: pre-reinfection, 55 to 20 weeks before reinfection detection. No in vitro expansion preceded TCR sequencing of the sorted cells. TCRdb's table, derived via immunoSEQ multiplex PCR, lists solely in-frame clones and lacks some. In the table there are about 50,000 clones, roughly 89% of which are singletons. Sequenced sample: naive CD8+ T cells sorted from blood. These receptors all come from a young man with hepatitis C virus infection.

The rearrangement uses TRBV30 and TRBJ1-2; D may be TRBD1 (5 bases). The V and J ends lost 4 bases and 4 bases respectively, with 13 bases between them. The germline V gene has CDR1 GTSNPN and CDR2 SVGIG (reference sequence). This CDR3 comprises 13 residues. Here the CDR3 reads CAWTGDSSYGYTF. CDR3 nucleotides: TGTGCCTGGACAGGTGACAGTTCCTATGGCTACACCTTC.

V usage is TRBV19 and J usage is TRBJ1-5; a possible D gene is TRBD1 (6 bases). Germline CDR1 LNHDA, CDR2 SQIVND (reference sequence). V was trimmed by 7 bases and J by 5 bases, leaving 15 bases between them. The CDR3 consists of 14 residues. Written as DNA, the CDR3 is TGTGCCAGTACCTGGGGGCAGGGAGATCAGCCCCAGCATTTT. Encoded protein: CASTWGQGDQPQHF.